A single sample is the source of the 32 T cell receptor beta chains below, sequenced in a study of a mutant IDH1 vaccine in newly diagnosed glioma. Indicated time point: week 11, during vaccination. Vaccination used 300 ug of mutant IDH1 20-mer peptide per dose, with topical imiquimod. Sequencing used immunoSEQ multiplex PCR; TCRdb keeps in-frame clones, though not all of them. The sample holds more than 20,000 clones, roughly 78% seen once. Their cognate antigens are unknown. The sequences come from PBMCs, collected from a glioma patient whose treatment included an IDH1 peptide vaccine. These receptors all stem from a man in his forties or fifties with glioma.

V usage is TRBV6-6 and J usage is TRBJ2-3, with D unresolved. The germline CDR1 and CDR2 sequences are MNHNY and SVGAGI (reference sequence). V was cut by 6 bases and J by 1 base, with 8 bases left in between. The CDR3 loop spans 13 amino acids. The CDR3 reads CASSPDGTDTQYF. The DNA for the CDR3 is TGTGCCAGCAGCCCCGACGGCACAGATACGCAGTATTTT.

As to this clone: A junction end diverges from the germline sequence, so it may reflect a read error. The CDR3 spells CASSLGLGGDEQYF. The CDR3 DNA reads as TGTGCCAGCAGCCTAGGGCTAGGTGGCGACGAGCAGTACTTC. This rearrangement joins TRBV13 to TRBJ2-7; D is unresolved. CDR3 size: 14 residues. The germline V gene has CDR1 PRHDT and CDR2 FYEKMQ (reference sequence).

The CDR3, as DNA: TGTGCCAGCAGCCTACAGAGGAACAGGAACACTGAAGCTTTCTTT. Translation gives CASSLQRNRNTEAFF. The chain uses TRBV9 and TRBJ1-1, with unresolved D. The V gene's germline CDR1 is SGDLS and CDR2 YYNGEE. The CDR3 is 15 amino acids. Deletions cut 4 bases from V and 1 base from J, with 14 bases between.

As DNA, the CDR3 is TGTGCCAGCAGCTTGAGACTGAATAGCAATCAGCCCCAGCATTTT. Its protein is CASSLRLNSNQPQHF. The V gene is TRBV5-6, the J gene TRBJ1-5; D uncertain. Per the germline V gene, CDR1 is SGHDT and CDR2 is YYEEEE. The CDR3 totals 15 residues. The V and J ends lost 1 base and 0 bases respectively, with 8 bases between them.

The count of this clone is one. The chain carries TRBV7-2 and TRBJ2-7; D is perhaps TRBD2 (5 bases). The CDR3 runs to 13 residues. V was trimmed by 5 bases and J by 2 bases, leaving 10 bases between them. The germline CDR1 and CDR2 sequences are SGHTA and FQGNSA. CDR3 protein: CASSSGRAYEQYF. DNA for the CDR3: TGTGCCAGCAGCAGCGGACGGGCCTACGAGCAGTACTTC.

CDR3 protein: CASSITAGVSNEQFF. In DNA, the CDR3 is TGTGCCAGTAGTATAACAGCGGGAGTGAGTAATGAGCAGTTCTTC. The V and J genes are TRBV19 and TRBJ2-1; 8 nucleotides match TRBD2. With V trimmed by 2 bases and J by 7 bases, 7 bases remained unmatched. Germline V CDR1 and CDR2: LNHDA, SQIVND (reference sequence). The CDR3 has 15 residues.

The chain is built from TRBV6-6 and TRBJ2-1; 10 nucleotides agree with TRBD2. J lost 5 bases, V lost 2 bases, and 3 bases had no gene match. CDR3 length: 15 amino acids. CDR1 is MNHNY and CDR2 is SVGAGI in the germline V gene (reference sequence). Here the CDR3 reads CASSYPSGSDNEQFF. DNA for the CDR3: TGTGCCAGCAGTTACCCTAGCGGGAGCGACAATGAGCAGTTCTTC.

The J gene is TRBJ2-4, the V gene TRBV25-1; tentatively, D is TRBD1 or TRBD2 (5 bases each). The CDR3 loop spans 12 amino acids. V was pared by 9 bases and J by 7 bases, with 13 bases between. Germline-derived CDR1 and CDR2 are MGHDK and SYGVNS. The chain's CDR3 is CARSGPGNIQYF. The CDR3 nucleotides are TGTGCCAGATCGGGACCGGGTAACATTCAGTACTTC.

Relative to its sample, this clone is medium-sized. V usage is TRBV5-1 and J usage is TRBJ2-1; TRBD1 matches 7 bases. CDR3 size: 19 residues. The V gene's germline CDR1 is SGHRS and CDR2 YFSETQ. V trimming: 0 bases; J trimming: 8 bases; junction bases outside the gene matches: 20. CDR3 coding DNA: TGCGCCAGCAGCTTGGATAGTTCAGAGGGGACAGTACGGTTGGATGAGCAGTTCTTC. Its protein product is CASSLDSSEGTVRLDEQFF.

V usage is TRBV27 and J usage is TRBJ2-1; tentatively, D is TRBD2 (6 bases). The germline V and J ends were trimmed by 4 bases and 4 bases, with 14 bases remaining between them. This CDR3 region has 15 residues. Looked up from germline, CDR1 is MNHEY and CDR2 is SMNVEV (reference sequence). Here the CDR3 reads CASSYRLEGYNEQFF. The CDR3 DNA reads TGTGCCAGCAGTTACCGTTTGGAGGGATACAATGAGCAGTTCTTC.

The CDR3: CASSYGGRSGELFF. DNA for the CDR3: TGTGCCAGCAGTTACGGCGGGAGGTCCGGGGAGCTGTTTTTT. The chain links TRBV6-6 to TRBJ2-2, with 8 bases matching TRBD2. Germline assignment: CDR1 MNHNY and CDR2 SVGAGI (reference sequence). The V gene end was trimmed by 2 bases and the J gene end by 6 bases; junction bases not matched to a gene: 2. The CDR3 covers 14 residues.

This chain uses TRBV14 with TRBJ2-5, with TRBD1 identical over 7 bases. The CDR3 runs to 14 residues. Germline loops: CDR1 SGHDN, CDR2 FVKESK. Trimming removed 4 bases from V and 4 bases from J; junction bases left unmatched: 6. This CDR3 is CASSRQGLRETQYF. For the CDR3, the DNA is TGTGCCAGCAGCCGACAGGGTTTAAGAGAGACCCAGTACTTC.

The chain employs TRBV19 and TRBJ2-1; 11 positions match TRBD2. This CDR3 is built from 13 residues. The germline V gene has CDR1 LNHDA and CDR2 SQIVND (reference sequence). The V gene end was trimmed by 10 bases and the J gene end by 3 bases; junction bases not matched to a gene: 2. The CDR3 sequence: CATGTSGYNEQFF. The CDR3 nucleotides read TGTGCCACCGGGACTAGCGGCTACAATGAGCAGTTCTTC.

The V and J genes are TRBV7-8 and TRBJ2-5; the D gene is possibly TRBD2 (6 bases). The better agreement between TRBJ2-7 and the DNA end casts doubt on the J call. Germline lookup yields CDR1 SGHVS and CDR2 FQNEAQ. This CDR3 is 14 amino acids long. CDR3 loop: CASSLRDGGYEQYF. The CDR3 region has the DNA TGTGCCAGCAGCTTACGGGACGGGGGCTACGAGCAGTACTTC.

The chain is built from TRBV15 and TRBJ2-1; 9 bases align to TRBD2. Per germline, CDR1 LNHNV and CDR2 YYDKDF (reference sequence). The junction had 9 bases not matched to a gene; V was cut back by 0 bases and J by 0 bases. The CDR3 length is 19 residues. The DNA of the CDR3 is TGTGCCACCAGCAGAGATCAAATTAGCGGGAGAATCTCCTACAATGAGCAGTTCTTC. Amino acid sequence: CATSRDQISGRISYNEQFF.

V and J are TRBV7-8 and TRBJ2-4, with D perhaps TRBD2 (5 bases). Germline values: CDR1 SGHVS, CDR2 FQNEAQ. The CDR3 consists of 16 residues. The V and J ends lost 1 base and 0 bases respectively, with 10 bases between them. CDR3 sequence reads: CASSLGRLLAKNIQYF. CDR3 in DNA: TGTGCCAGCAGCTTAGGACGACTATTAGCCAAAAACATTCAGTACTTC.

The V call is TRBV9, the J call TRBJ2-1; D might be TRBD1 (6 bases). The CDR3 runs to 14 residues. Trimming shortened V by 0 bases and J by 3 bases, and 7 bases separated the two germline ends. Germline loops: CDR1 SGDLS, CDR2 YYNGEE. The CDR3: CASSVEDSYNEQFF. For the CDR3, the DNA is TGTGCCAGCAGCGTAGAGGACAGCTACAATGAGCAGTTCTTC. The whole variable domain, remainder taken from reference TRBV9 and TRBJ2-1, is DSGVTQTPKHLITATGQRVTLRCSPRSGDLSVYWYQQSLDQGLQFLIQYYNGEERAKGNILERFSAQQFPDLHSELNLSSLELGDSALYFCASSVEDSYNEQFFGPGTRLTVL.

The V gene is TRBV18, the J gene TRBJ2-1; 7 bases line up with TRBD2. The CDR3 is made up of 14 amino acids. V shed 3 bases and J 4 bases; nucleotides not matched to a gene: 3. Germline CDR1 reads KGHSH; CDR2 reads LQKENI. Here the CDR3 reads CASSPRTSYNEQFF. CDR3 bases: TGTGCCAGCTCACCCAGGACTAGTTACAATGAGCAGTTCTTC. Variable domain in full (rest from reference TRBV18 and TRBJ2-1): NAGVMQNPRHLVRRRGQEARLRCSPMKGHSHVYWYRQLPEEGLKFMVYLQKENIIDESGMPKERFSAEFPKEGPSILRIQQVVRGDSAAYFCASSPRTSYNEQFFGPGTRLTVL.

V is TRBV30 and J is TRBJ1-3; unclear D gene. V was cut by 6 bases and J by 3 bases, with 12 bases left in between. Germline loops: CDR1 GTSNPN, CDR2 SVGIG (reference sequence). CDR3 size: 13 residues. The CDR3 DNA reads TGTGCCTGTTCTCAGGATCGTGGAAACACCATATATTTT. Translating gives CACSQDRGNTIYF.

The V and J genes are TRBV6-6 and TRBJ2-1; the match to TRBD1 covers 8 bases. This CDR3 is built from 14 residues. After removal of 6 bases from V and 4 bases from J, the junction contained 5 bases not matched to a gene. Germline values: CDR1 MNHNY, CDR2 SVGAGI (reference sequence). The DNA for the CDR3 is TGTGCCAGCAGGGCAGGGGGCCCTTACAATGAGCAGTTCTTC. Translated, it gives CASRAGGPYNEQFF.

To note about this clone: Other DNA sequences from this sample encode an identical CDR3 as well. This chain connects TRBV7-2 to TRBJ2-2; D might be TRBD1 (6 bases). This CDR3 has 16 amino acids. Germline CDR1 reads SGHTA; CDR2 reads FQGNSA. With 3 bases removed from V and 5 bases from J, the gap between germline ends came to 16 bases. The CDR3 is CASSFWGRGETGELFF. The CDR3, as DNA: TGTGCCAGCAGCTTTTGGGGCAGGGGAGAAACCGGGGAGCTGTTTTTT.

The CDR3 protein is CASSLSGIGDTQYF. DNA for the CDR3: TGTGCCAGCAGCTTAAGTGGAATAGGAGATACGCAGTATTTT. The chain combines TRBV7-8 with TRBJ2-3; D is unresolved. V was cut by 2 bases and J by 5 bases, with 11 bases left in between. The CDR3 is made up of 14 amino acids. The V gene's germline CDR1 is SGHVS and CDR2 FQNEAQ.

The chain is built from TRBV30 and TRBJ2-5; 8 bases align to TRBD2. The CDR3 extends over 13 amino acids. J was trimmed by 4 bases and V by 2 bases; bases with no gene match: 3. In germline, CDR1 is GTSNPN, CDR2 SVGIG (reference sequence). This CDR3 reads CAWSTSGPETQYF. In DNA form, the CDR3 reads TGTGCCTGGAGTACTAGCGGCCCAGAGACCCAGTACTTC.

The gene calls are TRBV11-2 and TRBJ2-1, with D possibly being TRBD1 (7 bases). CDR1 SGHAT and CDR2 FQNNGV come from the germline V gene. The germline V and J ends were trimmed by 0 bases and 8 bases, with 8 bases remaining between them. This CDR3 is 13 amino acids long. CDR3 sequence (DNA): TGTGCCAGCAGCTTAGACAGGGGGGATGAGCAGTTCTTC. It is translated as CASSLDRGDEQFF.

The chain has TRBV18 and TRBJ2-5; no clear D. Germline loops: CDR1 KGHSH, CDR2 LQKENI. Trimming removed 0 bases at V and 0 bases at J, with 8 bases between. The CDR3 is made up of 15 amino acids. CDR3 in DNA: TGTGCCAGCTCACCACCTTGGCAGTACCAAGAGACCCAGTACTTC. Its protein is CASSPPWQYQETQYF.

V and J are TRBV7-9 and TRBJ1-2; D is perhaps TRBD1 (5 bases). CDR1 SEHNR and CDR2 FQNEAQ come from the germline V gene (reference sequence). V was shortened by 9 bases and J by 3 bases, with 20 bases between the two germline ends. This CDR3 spans 15 amino acids. Here the CDR3 DNA reads TGTGCCAGTTCTCGCGTTGGGGGTACCGACTATGGCTACACCTTC. The encoded protein is CASSRVGGTDYGYTF.

The V gene is TRBV28, the J gene TRBJ2-1; 8 nucleotides match TRBD1. Germline V lookup: CDR1 MDHEN, CDR2 SYDVKM. The CDR3 has 13 amino acids. The V and J ends lost 6 bases and 8 bases, in that order; junction bases with no gene match: 6. The CDR3 protein is CASSFGQGHEQFF. The CDR3 DNA is TGTGCCAGCAGCTTCGGACAGGGTCATGAGCAGTTCTTC.

The genes are TRBV6-6 and TRBJ2-1; possibly TRBD2 for D (5 bases). V lost 1 base and J lost 6, with 16 bases in between. This CDR3 region has 16 residues. Per germline, CDR1 MNHNY and CDR2 SVGAGI (reference sequence). In nucleotides, the CDR3 is TGTGCCAGCAGTTACTTACGGGGTACTTCACCCAATGAGCAGTTCTTC. Its protein product is CASSYLRGTSPNEQFF.

This chain uses TRBV11-2 with TRBJ2-7, with D possibly being TRBD2 (6 bases). This CDR3 comprises 15 residues. Germline V lookup: CDR1 SGHAT, CDR2 FQNNGV. Trimming pared 1 base from V and 2 bases from J, leaving 12 bases between. The CDR3 nucleotides are TGTGCCAGCAGCTTAGGGGATAGCGGCACCTACGAGCAGTACTTC. Translating gives CASSLGDSGTYEQYF.

The CDR3 loop reads CASSPGDREYEQYF. Here the CDR3 DNA reads TGTGCCAGCAGCCCGGGTGACAGGGAATACGAGCAGTACTTC. The chain couples TRBV13 to TRBJ2-7, with 7 bases aligning to TRBD1. The V segment lost 5 bases and the J segment 4 bases; nucleotides outside the gene matches: 8. CDR3 length equals 14 residues. Germline CDR1 is PRHDT and CDR2 is FYEKMQ (reference sequence).

V and J are TRBV27 and TRBJ2-2, with TRBD2 identical over 7 bases. CDR1 MNHEY and CDR2 SMNVEV come from the germline V gene (reference sequence). This CDR3 spans 15 amino acids. V dropped 5 bases and J dropped 2; count of bases not matched to a gene: 5. The CDR3 here is CASSPQRGNTGELFF. The CDR3 nucleotides read TGTGCCAGCAGTCCCCAGCGGGGTAACACCGGGGAGCTGTTTTTT.

This chain connects TRBV14 to TRBJ2-1; 10 bases align to TRBD1. Losses at the gene ends were 5 bases for V and 7 bases for J; bases not matched to a gene: 11. The germline gives CDR1 SGHDN, CDR2 FVKESK. This CDR3 has 16 amino acids. The CDR3 reads CASSNMGQGIWNEQFF. The CDR3 coding sequence is TGTGCCAGCAGCAACATGGGACAGGGGATTTGGAATGAGCAGTTCTTC. Complete variable domain (other parts from reference TRBV14 and TRBJ2-1): EAGVTQFPSHSVIEKGQTVTLRCDPISGHDNLYWYRRVMGKEIKFLLHFVKESKQDESGMPNNRFLAERTGGTYSTLKVQPAELEDSGVYFCASSNMGQGIWNEQFFGPGTRLTVL.